These 24 T cell receptor beta chains came from one sample sequenced in a study of metastatic and nonmetastatic thyroid tumors. TCRdb ran MiXCR on the PCR reads. Here the sample spans roughly 15,000 clones, approximately 25% being singletons. Among the patients, none had received any treatment before thyroid surgery. Input material: tumor tissue. The receptors were gathered from a female donor with papillary thyroid cancer or a benign thyroid nodule (not recorded which). Some clones in this sample may be carry-over from other donors' samples.

By share of the sample, this clone is medium-sized. The V and J genes are TRBV12-3 or TRBV12-4 and TRBJ2-2; 7 positions agree with TRBD1. The CDR3 is 15 amino acids. V shed 5 bases, J shed 6 bases, and the junction held 9 bases outside the gene matches. In DNA form, the CDR3 reads TGTGCCAGCAGTGCCCCGGACAGGACGGCCGGGGAGCTGTTTTTT. Its protein product is CASSAPDRTAGELFF.

This clone was seen more than once but under ten times. This chain uses TRBV27 with TRBJ2-6; 7 bases line up with TRBD1. The CDR3 spans 17 residues. Germline V gives CDR1 MNHEY, CDR2 SMNVEV (reference sequence). The J segment lost 3 bases and the V segment lost 4 bases, leaving 9 bases of the junction unmatched. The CDR3 sequence is CASSSPTGLYGANVLTF. In nucleotides, the CDR3 is TGTGCCAGCAGTTCACCGACAGGGCTATATGGGGCCAACGTCCTGACTTTC. Full variable domain (missing parts from reference TRBV27 and TRBJ2-6): EAQVTQNPRYLITVTGKKLTVTCSQNMNHEYMSWYRQDPGLGLRQIYYSMNVEVTDKGDVPEGYKVSRKEKRNFPLILESPSPNQTSLYFCASSSPTGLYGANVLTFGAGSRLTVL.

V usage is TRBV6-1 and J usage is TRBJ2-7, with unresolved D. The CDR3 has 13 amino acids. With 7 bases removed from V and 2 bases from J, the gap between germline ends came to 12 bases. The germline gives CDR1 MNHNS, CDR2 SASEGT. CDR3 region: CASTQVWAYEQYF. In nucleotides, the CDR3 is TGTGCCAGCACCCAGGTATGGGCCTACGAGCAGTACTTC.

This clone was seen a few times. One end of the junction fails to match germline, which may point to a read error. Different DNA sequences within this sample yield the same CDR3. This chain connects TRBV2 to TRBJ1-5; D is possibly TRBD1 (5 bases). This CDR3 spans 12 amino acids. In germline, CDR1 is SNHLY, CDR2 FYNNEI. The CDR3: CASSEMDTEQHF. The CDR3 DNA is TGTGCTAGCAGTGAAATGGACACCGAGCAGCATTTT.

The V call is TRBV28, the J call TRBJ2-7; TRBD2 matches at 10 bases. Germline V gene lookup returns CDR1 MDHEN and CDR2 SYDVKM. The trim removed 2 bases at V and 2 bases at J, leaving 6 bases unmatched. The CDR3 sequence is 16 residues long. In DNA, the CDR3 is TGTGCCAGCAGTTTAAGGCTAGCGGGGGTCACCTACGAGCAGTACTTC. Amino acids: CASSLRLAGVTYEQYF.

This clone was observed a handful of times. One end of the junction does not line up with germline, which may come from a read error. The rearrangement joins TRBV28 to TRBJ1-5; maybe TRBD1 (6 bases). Germline lookup yields CDR1 MDHEN and CDR2 SYDVKM. The CDR3 consists of 15 residues. The CDR3 DNA sequence: TGTTCCAGCAAGACGTCCAGGGGTCGAGATCAGCCCCAGCATTTT. Protein product: CSSKTSRGRDQPQHF.

At least ten counts were recorded for this clone. V and J are TRBV4-1 and TRBJ1-6; D is perhaps TRBD1 (5 bases). The germline CDR1 and CDR2 sequences are MGHRA and YSYEKL. The CDR3 is 12 residues long. The V gene lost 5 bases and the J gene lost 8 bases, with 7 bases spanning the gap. The CDR3 region is CASSSRDSPLHF. CDR3 DNA: TGCGCCAGCAGCTCCAGGGATTCACCCCTCCACTTT.

The J gene is TRBJ1-5, the V gene TRBV27, with TRBD1 matching over 9 bases. Germline values: CDR1 MNHEY, CDR2 SMNVEV (reference sequence). This CDR3 region has 16 residues. V dropped 4 bases and J dropped 5; count of bases not matched to a gene: 9. CDR3 sequence (DNA): TGTGCCAGCAGTTCCGCCGGGACAGGGTTCCATCAGCCCCAGCATTTT. Translating gives CASSSAGTGFHQPQHF.

This clone was picked up many times. A much larger clone sits a single nucleotide away, making a read error possible. J is TRBJ2-1 and V is TRBV28, with 13 bases aligning to TRBD2. Germline V gene sequence: CDR1 MDHEN, CDR2 SYDVKM. The CDR3 consists of 17 residues. The CDR3 nucleotides are TGTGCCAGCAGGACTAGCGGGAGGACCTCGTTTGACAATGAGCGGTTCTTC. This sequence encodes CASRTSGRTSFDNERFF.

This clone was counted at least ten times. V usage is TRBV2 and J usage is TRBJ1-1; D unresolved. CDR3 size: 11 residues. Germline-derived CDR1 and CDR2 are SNHLY and FYNNEI. Trimming removed 0 bases at V and 8 bases at J, with 4 bases between. CDR3 amino acids: CASSEATEAFF. CDR3 in DNA: TGTGCCAGCAGTGAAGCGACAGAAGCTTTCTTT.

This clone is medium-sized. The chain carries TRBV25-1 and TRBJ2-1; D is unresolved. Per germline, CDR1 MGHDK and CDR2 SYGVNS. Trimming cost V 4 bases and J 3 bases, with 4 bases left between them. The CDR3 totals 12 residues. In nucleotides, the CDR3 is TGTGCCAGCAGTGTTCACTACAATGAGCAGTTCTTC. Its translation: CASSVHYNEQFF. Supplemented by reference TRBV25-1 and TRBJ2-1, the full variable domain reads EADIYQTPRYLVIGTGKKITLECSQTMGHDKMYWYQQDPGMELHLIHYSYGVNSTEKGDLSSESTVSRIRTEHFPLTLESARPSHTSQYLCASSVHYNEQFFGPGTRLTVL.

V is TRBV9 and J is TRBJ2-7; 7 positions match TRBD2. Germline CDR1 reads SGDLS; CDR2 reads YYNGEE. J gave up 1 base and V 4 bases, and 5 bases lay outside the gene matches. This CDR3 has 14 residues. CDR3 nucleotides: TGTGCCAGCAGCCCCCTAGCGGCATCCTACGAGCAGTACTTC. Residues: CASSPLAASYEQYF.

The chain carries TRBV28 and TRBJ1-1; D not certain. The ends were cut back, 1 base at V and 7 bases at J, with 13 bases in the middle. Looked up from germline, CDR1 is MDHEN and CDR2 is SYDVKM. This CDR3 contains 14 residues. The CDR3 region has the DNA TGTGCCAGCAGTTTATCATCGGCCCAGAGTGAAGCTTTCTTT. Its translation: CASSLSSAQSEAFF.

This clone came up a few times. The chain uses TRBV7-6 and TRBJ1-2; D gene unclear. The V end was cut by 2 bases, the J end by 0 bases, with 4 bases between. The V gene's germline CDR1 is SGHVS and CDR2 FNYEAQ. The CDR3 is made up of 13 amino acids. The CDR3 bases are TGTGCCAGCAGCTTATATCCTAACTATGGCTACACCTTC. Its translation: CASSLYPNYGYTF.

The V and J genes are TRBV7-6 and TRBJ2-2, with D perhaps TRBD2 (6 bases). The CDR3 loop spans 20 amino acids. Germline CDR1 SGHVS, CDR2 FNYEAQ. V gave up 2 bases and J gave up 4 bases, with 26 bases separating them. CDR3 loop: CASSLIVEGGVGSSTGELFF. The CDR3 DNA follows: TGTGCCAGCAGCTTAATCGTCGAGGGCGGGGTCGGGAGTAGCACCGGGGAGCTGTTTTTT. The full variable domain, completed using reference TRBV7-6 and TRBJ2-2, is GAGVSQSPRYKVTKRGQDVALRCDPISGHVSLYWYRQALGQGPEFLTYFNYEAQQDKSGLPNDRFSAERPEGSISTLTIQRTEQRDSAMYRCASSLIVEGGVGSSTGELFFGEGSRLTVL.

By share, this clone ranks as medium-sized. The V gene is TRBV28, the J gene TRBJ1-6; perhaps TRBD1 as D (6 bases). This CDR3 has 15 amino acids. Germline V gene lookup returns CDR1 MDHEN and CDR2 SYDVKM. V was cut by 5 bases and J by 7 bases, with 15 bases left in between. The CDR3 protein is CASSTRQAGNSPLHF. The CDR3 region has the DNA TGTGCCAGCAGTACGAGACAGGCTGGAAATTCACCCCTCCACTTT.

This clone was seen a handful of times. At one end, the junction sequence differs from germline, possibly due to a read error. The chain uses TRBV19 and TRBJ1-1; D not certain. The CDR3 runs 13 residues. Per the germline V gene, CDR1 is LNHDA and CDR2 is SQIVND (reference sequence). For the CDR3, the DNA is TGTGCCAGTAGTATAGATGGAGGCACTGAATCTTTCTTT. Translated, it gives CASSIDGGTESFF.

The chain recombines TRBV10-2 with TRBJ2-7, with 8 bases identical to TRBD1. V trimming: 8 bases; J trimming: 6 bases; junction bases outside the gene matches: 12. Germline CDR1 and CDR2: WSHSY and SAAADI. The CDR3 is made up of 14 amino acids. CDR3 bases: TGCGCCAGCGGTGGGGGACAGGTGAATCGCGAGCAGTACTTC. It is translated as CASGGGQVNREQYF.

This clone was found a few times. The J gene is TRBJ2-1, the V gene TRBV10-3, with 11 nucleotides matching TRBD1. With 2 bases clipped from V and 8 bases from J, the junction kept 8 bases outside the gene matches. The CDR3 is 16 residues long. The germline V gene encodes CDR1 ENHRY and CDR2 SYGVKD. The CDR3 region is CAISERTGGRSHEQFF. DNA of the CDR3: TGTGCCATCAGTGAGCGGACAGGGGGCCGATCGCATGAGCAGTTCTTC.

The chain combines TRBV6-1 with TRBJ1-2; tentative D call: TRBD1 (6 bases). The CDR3 is 13 residues long. In germline, CDR1 is MNHNS, CDR2 SASEGT. V lost 8 bases and J 2 bases, leaving 12 bases between the germline ends. Here the CDR3 reads CASRDTLNYGYTF. DNA of the CDR3: TGTGCCAGCCGGGACACCCTCAACTATGGCTACACCTTC.

Relative to its sample, this clone is medium-sized. The chain recombines TRBV6-5 with TRBJ2-1; tentative D call: TRBD2 (5 bases). The length of the CDR3 is 16 residues. V lost 0 bases to trimming and J lost 6 bases, with 15 bases between them. The germline gives CDR1 MNHEY, CDR2 SVGAGI. CDR3 region: CASSYSIGASRNEQFF. For the CDR3, the DNA is TGTGCCAGCAGTTACTCGATTGGTGCTAGCCGCAATGAGCAGTTCTTC.

This clone showed up just a few times. The V gene is TRBV6-1, the J gene TRBJ1-6; 7 positions agree with TRBD1. The CDR3 loop spans 14 amino acids. Per the germline V gene, CDR1 is MNHNS and CDR2 is SASEGT. With V trimmed by 2 bases and J by 10 bases, 5 bases remained unmatched. CDR3 bases: TGTGCCAGCAGTGAACCCCCAGGGGGATCACCCCTCCACTTT. This translates into CASSEPPGGSPLHF.

The gene calls are TRBV5-1 and TRBJ2-5; weak D call: TRBD1 (6 bases). V dropped 0 bases and J dropped 3 bases, with 9 bases sitting between them. The CDR3 totals 14 residues. The germline V gene has CDR1 SGHRS and CDR2 YFSETQ. The CDR3 loop reads CASSLEAGEETQYF. CDR3 in DNA: TGCGCCAGCAGCTTGGAGGCAGGGGAAGAGACCCAGTACTTC.

This clone was seen at least ten times. The CDR3 protein is CSARKQLVDYGYTF. The CDR3 DNA is TGCAGTGCTAGGAAACAGCTAGTAGACTATGGCTACACCTTC. The chain couples TRBV20-1 to TRBJ1-2; D remains unclear. V lost 3 bases and J lost 3, with 14 bases in between. CDR1 is DFQATT and CDR2 is SNEGSKA in the germline V gene (reference sequence). The CDR3 is made up of 14 amino acids.